Here is one TCR beta chain with its context. Although they were nominally healthy when sampled, donors likely had unrecorded immune exposures. The primer mix had 60 Vbeta and 13 Jbeta primers. The method was immunoSEQ multiplex PCR; TCRdb's version includes in-frame clones alone and lacks a portion of them. The table shows around 100,000 clones, with around 80% occurring only once. The sample comes from a study of cytomegalovirus exposure and HLA in healthy donors. Study as a whole: Most donors, 70% to 85% of a few hundred genotyped, fell in the Caucasian-associated ancestry cluster.

Germline V gene data show CDR1 as SGHNT and CDR2 as YYREEE (reference sequence). The germline V and J ends were trimmed by 0 bases and 3 bases, with 9 bases remaining between them. CDR3 size: 14 residues. The rearrangement uses TRBV5-4 and TRBJ2-5, with TRBD2 as a possible D gene (7 bases). The specimen was PBMCs. The TCR comes from a male donor in good health and CMV-seropositive. CDR3 protein: CASSLGGGKETQYF. In nucleotides, the CDR3 is TGTGCCAGCAGCTTGGGCGGGGGCAAAGAGACCCAGTACTTC.